One and the same sample provided the 10 T cell receptor beta chains below, sequenced in a study of shared clonotypes between healthy human individuals. Method: immunoSEQ multiplex PCR; TCRdb's copy keeps in-frame clones and lacks some. The repertoire holds around 1.5 million clones, with under 99% as singletons. Sequenced input: naive CD4+ T cells sorted from blood. This sample's subset: CD45RA+ positively selected. The origin of the receptors is a man aged 25-45 years in good health.

This clone was picked up one time. This sequence joins TRBV18 and TRBJ2-5, with TRBD2 matching over 11 bases. Germline CDR1 is KGHSH and CDR2 is LQKENI. This CDR3 comprises 16 residues. V lost 3 bases, J lost 5 bases, and 8 bases stayed unmatched. The CDR3 nucleotides are TGTGCCAGCTCACCGCTAGCGGGAGGATACACGGAGACCCAGTACTTC. Translating gives CASSPLAGGYTETQYF.

The chain combines TRBV5-5 with TRBJ1-1, with D uncertain. V lost 1 base to trimming and J lost 0 bases, with 10 bases between them. CDR1 is SGHKS, CDR2 YYEKEE, per germline (reference sequence). There are 15 residues in the CDR3. The CDR3 region has the DNA TGTGCCAGCAGCTTGTTTATAGGCATGAACACTGAAGCTTTCTTT. Protein: CASSLFIGMNTEAFF.

V gene TRBV18 combines with J gene TRBJ2-1; TRBD2 matches 9 bases. Germline CDR1 and CDR2: KGHSH and LQKENI. The CDR3 sequence is 12 residues long. J lost 14 bases, V lost 4 bases, and 6 bases had no gene match. The CDR3: CASSRAGGREFF. The CDR3 coding sequence is TGTGCCAGCTCACGAGCGGGAGGTAGAGAGTTCTTC.

Points on this clone: This sample also contains other DNA sequences that code for the same CDR3. V gene TRBV5-1 combines with J gene TRBJ2-7, with TRBD2 identical over 7 bases. The V segment lost 0 bases and the J segment 1 base; nucleotides outside the gene matches: 1. CDR1 and CDR2 from the germline V gene are SGHRS and YFSETQ. The CDR3 is 14 residues long. The CDR3 is CASSLVGGSYEQYF. The DNA of the CDR3 is TGCGCCAGCAGCTTGGTCGGGGGGTCCTACGAGCAGTACTTC.

V and J are TRBV30 and TRBJ1-5, with 8 bases identical to TRBD1. The CDR3 extends over 13 amino acids. The germline V gene has CDR1 GTSNPN and CDR2 SVGIG (reference sequence). V lost 5 bases to trimming and J lost 3 bases; unmatched junction nucleotides: 3. CDR3 coding DNA: TGTGCCTGGCAGGGGGCGCCCAATCAGCCCCAGCATTTT. It translates to CAWQGAPNQPQHF.

V usage is TRBV30 and J usage is TRBJ1-1, with D unclear. CDR1 and CDR2 (germline): GTSNPN, SVGIG (reference sequence). The CDR3 is 10 amino acids. V was clipped by 0 bases and J by 6 bases, with 2 bases between them. The CDR3 here is CAWSVPEAFF. The CDR3 DNA reads TGTGCCTGGAGTGTACCTGAAGCTTTCTTT.

The CDR3 here is CASSQVGGLETQYF. Written as DNA, the CDR3 is TGTGCCAGCAGCCAAGTGGGAGGGCTTGAGACCCAGTACTTC. The chain couples TRBV14 to TRBJ2-5, with 7 bases matching TRBD2. The germline gives CDR1 SGHDN, CDR2 FVKESK. The V and J ends lost 1 base and 5 bases, in that order; junction bases with no gene match: 4. This CDR3 comprises 14 residues.

This clone was found once. The chain links TRBV10-1 to TRBJ2-2, with D perhaps matching TRBD1 (6 bases). CDR3 length equals 17 residues. CDR1 is WNHNN, CDR2 SYGVQD, per germline (reference sequence). The V end lost 11 bases, the J end lost 4 bases, and 26 bases lay between the germline ends. DNA of the CDR3: TGCGCCTCCTCCGCGTCCACAGGGCGAATTGGCACCGGGGAGCTGTTTTTT. Translation gives CASSASTGRIGTGELFF.

The chain has TRBV7-8 and TRBJ2-1, with no clear D. The CDR3 is 15 residues long. Germline V CDR1 and CDR2: SGHVS, FQNEAQ. V shed 2 bases and J shed 0 bases, with 8 bases lying between them. DNA of the CDR3: TGTGCCAGCAGCTTAAGGATGAGCTCCTACAATGAGCAGTTCTTC. Translation: CASSLRMSSYNEQFF.

This clone was counted a single time. The V and J genes are TRBV5-4 and TRBJ2-3, with TRBD2 matching 8 bases. Germline lookup yields CDR1 SGHNT and CDR2 YYREEE (reference sequence). The CDR3 has 16 amino acids. The trim removed 4 bases at V and 4 bases at J, leaving 11 bases unmatched. The CDR3 nucleotides are TGTGCCAGCAGCCCAGGGATAGCGGGAAGTGCAGATACGCAGTATTTT. Amino acids: CASSPGIAGSADTQYF.